These T cell receptor beta chains were read from a single sample in a study of TIL therapy for anti-PD-1-resistant metastatic lung cancer. The table came from immunoSEQ multiplex PCR; TCRdb's copy has only in-frame clones and leaves some out. The table shows nearly 15,000 clones, with 86% occurring only once. The specimen comprised blood, sampled at baseline. The source is a person aged 25-80 years with non-small cell lung cancer. Both conserved end residues are trimmed from each CDR3. Each record gives: J gene, V gene, CDR3 protein.

j_gene: TRBJ1-1
v_gene: TRBV29-1
CDR3aa: SVEGGRGVNTEAF

j_gene: TRBJ1-4
v_gene: TRBV4-3
CDR3aa: ASSLVNSPGEKLF

j_gene: TRBJ2-1
v_gene: TRBV11-2
CDR3aa: ASSPRRGSSYNEQF

j_gene: TRBJ1-2
v_gene: TRBV7-8
CDR3aa: ASLPGQGFYGYT

j_gene: TRBJ1-1
v_gene: TRBV11-3
CDR3aa: ATEDRGPTEAF

j_gene: TRBJ1-1
v_gene: TRBV28
CDR3aa: ASSIKGRIGEAF

j_gene: TRBJ2-1
v_gene: TRBV7-6
CDR3aa: ASSLQAYNEQF

j_gene: TRBJ1-6
v_gene: TRBV30
CDR3aa: AWRGQGWSPLH

j_gene: TRBJ2-3
v_gene: TRBV19
CDR3aa: ASSISGTLVPDTQY

j_gene: TRBJ1-3
v_gene: TRBV5-4
CDR3aa: ASSFGGGRGSTIY

j_gene: TRBJ2-3
v_gene: TRBV19
CDR3aa: ASSSRTGGARLGGDTQY

j_gene: TRBJ1-5
v_gene: TRBV6-5
CDR3aa: ASSLRDGSNQPQH

j_gene: TRBJ1-5
v_gene: TRBV7-9
CDR3aa: ASSLSGAQH

j_gene: TRBJ2-2
v_gene: TRBV19
CDR3aa: ASGTVRTGELF

j_gene: TRBJ2-6
v_gene: TRBV5-4
CDR3aa: ASSPRSGANVLT

j_gene: TRBJ1-6
v_gene: TRBV5-1
CDR3aa: ASSLSAGGNSPLH

j_gene: TRBJ2-7
v_gene: TRBV5-6
CDR3aa: ASSLVGSSYEQY

j_gene: TRBJ2-5
v_gene: TRBV11-1
CDR3aa: ASGGDGETQY

j_gene: TRBJ2-1
v_gene: TRBV2
CDR3aa: ASRVQVSVPEQF

j_gene: TRBJ2-3
v_gene: TRBV6-5
CDR3aa: ASSPGTISTDTQY

j_gene: TRBJ1-6
v_gene: TRBV30
CDR3aa: ARNSGTEIH

j_gene: TRBJ2-7
v_gene: TRBV14
CDR3aa: ASSPLDGGGQYEQY

j_gene: TRBJ2-2
v_gene: TRBV19
CDR3aa: ASSTTRTGSTGELF

j_gene: TRBJ2-3
v_gene: TRBV7-6
CDR3aa: ASSFRRTDTQY

j_gene: TRBJ2-7
v_gene: TRBV18
CDR3aa: ASSPERRNTEQY

j_gene: TRBJ1-3
v_gene: TRBV6-5
CDR3aa: ASSYSWRGTGNTIY

j_gene: TRBJ2-7
v_gene: TRBV7-2
CDR3aa: ASSTSGGAYEQY

j_gene: TRBJ2-3
v_gene: TRBV7-3
CDR3aa: ASSPKERGTDTQY

j_gene: TRBJ2-6
v_gene: TRBV4-3
CDR3aa: ASSQGFRGSGANVLT

j_gene: TRBJ1-5
v_gene: TRBV6-1
CDR3aa: ASSEEDGDSNQPQH

j_gene: TRBJ2-1
v_gene: TRBV9
CDR3aa: ASSDALGGTGYNEQF

j_gene: TRBJ1-1
v_gene: TRBV5-4
CDR3aa: ASSLKENTEAF

j_gene: TRBJ1-5
v_gene: TRBV7-9
CDR3aa: ASSPLGGSGQPQH

j_gene: TRBJ2-4
v_gene: TRBV5-1
CDR3aa: ASSLPGQGLPLTKNIQY

j_gene: TRBJ2-1
v_gene: TRBV7-9
CDR3aa: ASSLLARFDEQF

j_gene: TRBJ2-3
v_gene: TRBV14
CDR3aa: ASSPLEGAKTDTQY

j_gene: TRBJ1-1
v_gene: TRBV7-8
CDR3aa: ASSLAFLGQTGTEAF

j_gene: TRBJ1-1
v_gene: TRBV6-6
CDR3aa: ASSQGAEAF

j_gene: TRBJ2-6
v_gene: TRBV19
CDR3aa: ASSGGTGGSSGANVLT

j_gene: TRBJ1-3
v_gene: TRBV9
CDR3aa: ASSVSGVGGNTIY

j_gene: TRBJ2-6
v_gene: TRBV5-6
CDR3aa: ASSPPWGSGANVLT

j_gene: TRBJ2-7
v_gene: TRBV7-9
CDR3aa: ASSLVGSTYEQY

j_gene: TRBJ2-1
v_gene: TRBV28
CDR3aa: ASSRLAGGRNEQF

j_gene: TRBJ2-5
v_gene: TRBV6-5
CDR3aa: ASSRDRLGETQY

j_gene: TRBJ2-1
v_gene: TRBV5-4
CDR3aa: ASSLAIGLAGVWYEQF

j_gene: TRBJ2-5
v_gene: TRBV7-6
CDR3aa: ASSLRQGGPQETQY

j_gene: TRBJ2-1
v_gene: TRBV7-9
CDR3aa: ASSYSGRRNEQF

j_gene: TRBJ2-5
v_gene: TRBV5-1
CDR3aa: ASSLSAQTQETQY

j_gene: TRBJ1-2
v_gene: TRBV4-1
CDR3aa: ASSPVGTGSLSGYT

j_gene: TRBJ2-5
v_gene: TRBV11-3
CDR3aa: ASSPGLAKETQY

j_gene: TRBJ2-3
v_gene: TRBV7-2
CDR3aa: ASSLGGFADTQY

j_gene: TRBJ1-5
v_gene: TRBV30
CDR3aa: AWNSGRVLVNQPQH

j_gene: TRBJ1-2
v_gene: TRBV14
CDR3aa: ASSQQATGPYGYT

j_gene: TRBJ1-6
v_gene: TRBV19
CDR3aa: ASSFWMSDNSPLH

j_gene: TRBJ1-3
v_gene: TRBV7-9
CDR3aa: ASTVWAGDTIY

j_gene: TRBJ1-2
v_gene: TRBV27
CDR3aa: ASSFTGGVGGYT

j_gene: TRBJ2-5
v_gene: TRBV7-3
CDR3aa: ASSLGAGRGETQY

j_gene: TRBJ1-1
v_gene: TRBV4-1
CDR3aa: ASQQGSVNTEAF

j_gene: TRBJ2-1
v_gene: TRBV9
CDR3aa: ASSAQRQGLSSGRAYNEQF

j_gene: TRBJ2-3
v_gene: TRBV27
CDR3aa: ASSLVGGLVADTQY